One sample yielded the 20 T cell receptor beta chains listed below, sequenced in a study of blood T cell repertoires in COVID-19. Libraries were prepared by immunoSEQ multiplex PCR; TCRdb keeps only in-frame clonotypes and omits some of them. The sample has fewer than 250,000 clones; roughly nine tenths are singletons. Specimen: peripheral blood. All receptors come from a man aged 60 to 75 with COVID-19, enrolled during active disease.

The chain joins TRBV5-1 to TRBJ1-6, with D unclear. In germline, CDR1 is SGHRS, CDR2 YFSETQ. The CDR3 spans 14 residues. V lost 6 bases and J 1 base, leaving 8 bases between the germline ends. In DNA form, the CDR3 reads TGCGCCAGCAATGAGGGATCCTATAATTCACCCCTCCACTTT. Amino acids: CASNEGSYNSPLHF.

The chain joins TRBV10-1 to TRBJ1-2; D is unclear. The V end was cut by 7 bases, the J end by 4 bases, with 19 bases between. The CDR3 covers 15 residues. The germline CDR1 and CDR2 sequences are WNHNN and SYGVQD (reference sequence). Here the CDR3 reads CASTRLDGEPYGYTF. DNA of the CDR3: TGCGCCAGCACCCGCCTCGACGGGGAGCCCTATGGCTACACCTTC.

The chain joins TRBV5-4 to TRBJ1-6; TRBD1 is a possible D gene (5 bases). V was pared by 0 bases and J by 6 bases, with 7 bases between. This CDR3 spans 14 amino acids. Germline CDR1 and CDR2: SGHNT and YYREEE (reference sequence). CDR3 sequence reads: CASSLDRINSPLHF. CDR3 bases: TGTGCCAGCAGCTTGGACAGGATTAATTCACCCCTCCACTTT. The full variable domain, its missing parts supplied by reference TRBV5-4 and TRBJ1-6, is ETGVTQSPTHLIKTRGQQVTLRCSSQSGHNTVSWYQQALGQGPQFIFQYYREEENGRGNFPPRFSGLQFPNYSSELNVNALELDDSALYLCASSLDRINSPLHFGNGTRLTVT.

The chain combines TRBV5-4 with TRBJ2-1, with 12 nucleotides matching TRBD2. Germline CDR1 and CDR2: SGHNT and YYREEE (reference sequence). The CDR3 extends over 15 amino acids. Trimming took 4 bases from V and 5 from J; bases not matched to a gene: 4. CDR3: CASSTGLAGNNEQFF. The CDR3 DNA sequence: TGTGCCAGCAGCACCGGACTAGCGGGGAACAATGAGCAGTTCTTC.

The chain combines TRBV19 with TRBJ2-1; TRBD2 agrees at 8 bases. The V segment lost 4 bases and the J segment 4 bases; nucleotides outside the gene matches: 3. Germline assignment: CDR1 LNHDA and CDR2 SQIVND (reference sequence). This CDR3 contains 14 residues. CDR3 DNA: TGTGCCAGTAGTACACAGCGGGGGTACAATGAGCAGTTCTTC. Its protein product is CASSTQRGYNEQFF.

The chain uses TRBV11-3 and TRBJ1-5; unclear D gene. V lost 5 bases, J lost 1 base, and 12 bases lay in between. Germline V gene lookup returns CDR1 SGHNT and CDR2 YENEEA. The CDR3 has 15 residues. The DNA for the CDR3 is TGTGCCAGCAGCCCCCCGTGGCAGAGCAATCAGCCCCAGCATTTT. Translating it yields CASSPPWQSNQPQHF.

The V and J genes are TRBV3-1 (or the pseudogene TRBV3-2) and TRBJ2-1; D possibly corresponds to TRBD1 (6 bases). This CDR3 comprises 15 residues. CDR1 and CDR2 from the germline V gene are LGHDT and YNNKEL (reference sequence). The V gene lost 4 bases and the J gene lost 2 bases, with 12 bases spanning the gap. The CDR3 DNA is TGTGCCAGCAGCCCTGGACAGCTAACCTACAATGAGCAGTTCTTC. Translating gives CASSPGQLTYNEQFF.

The J gene is TRBJ1-2, the V gene TRBV5-1; TRBD1 aligns across 8 bases. Looked up from germline, CDR1 is SGHRS and CDR2 is YFSETQ. The CDR3 is made up of 14 amino acids. V gave up 4 bases and J gave up 4 bases; unmatched junction bases: 6. DNA for the CDR3: TGCGCCAGCAGCCCGGGGGGACAGGTCTATGGCTACACCTTC. This gives the protein CASSPGGQVYGYTF.

This chain uses TRBV6-5 with TRBJ1-5; D gene unclear. The CDR3 loop spans 14 amino acids. Trimming stripped 0 bases from V and 6 bases from J, with 9 bases between. In germline, CDR1 is MNHEY, CDR2 SVGAGI. The CDR3 is CASSYSSGSQPQHF. The CDR3 DNA sequence: TGTGCCAGCAGTTACTCGTCGGGGAGTCAGCCCCAGCATTTT.

CDR3 coding DNA: TGTGCCATCAGTGAGCAGGGAAGTCGCTTGGGAATGGTGAATGAGCAGTTCTTC. Amino acids: CAISEQGSRLGMVNEQFF. The chain carries TRBV10-3 and TRBJ2-1; D is possibly TRBD1 (5 bases). This CDR3 spans 18 amino acids. Trimming left V 2 bases short and J 7 bases short, with 24 bases between. From germline, CDR1 is ENHRY and CDR2 SYGVKD.

The genes are TRBV29-1 and TRBJ1-1; TRBD1 matches at 8 bases. CDR1 and CDR2 from the germline V gene are SQVTM and ANQGSEA. After removal of 4 bases from V and 6 bases from J, the junction contained 7 bases not matched to a gene. CDR3 length: 13 residues. Here the CDR3 reads CSVGSGGWAEAFF. The DNA of the CDR3 is TGCAGCGTTGGATCAGGGGGCTGGGCTGAAGCTTTCTTT.

This rearrangement joins TRBV7-2 to TRBJ2-1; 7 bases are a match to TRBD1. This CDR3 is 14 amino acids long. The V gene end was trimmed by 5 bases and the J gene end by 12 bases; junction bases not matched to a gene: 13. The V gene's germline CDR1 is SGHTA and CDR2 FQGNSA. The chain's CDR3 is CASSASRQGFGQFF. The CDR3 DNA follows: TGTGCCAGCAGCGCCTCTCGACAGGGCTTTGGGCAGTTCTTC.

The CDR3 reads CASSYSTATNEKLFF. The CDR3 DNA is TGTGCCAGCAGTTACTCAACTGCAACTAATGAAAAACTGTTTTTT. This chain links TRBV6-5 with TRBJ1-4; D unresolved. The germline V gene has CDR1 MNHEY and CDR2 SVGAGI. The CDR3 is 15 amino acids. V was shortened by 0 bases and J by 0 bases, with 5 bases between the two germline ends.

The chain joins TRBV10-3 to TRBJ2-7; D is possibly TRBD1 (6 bases). Trimming shortened V by 6 bases and J by 2 bases, and 11 bases separated the two germline ends. The V gene's germline CDR1 is ENHRY and CDR2 SYGVKD. The CDR3 has 13 residues. The CDR3 coding sequence is TGTGCCATCAGCCCGGGACAACCCTACGAGCAGTACTTC. Translating gives CAISPGQPYEQYF.

V gene TRBV5-1 combines with J gene TRBJ1-1, with D tentatively TRBD1 (6 bases). Trimming cost V 4 bases and J 1 base, with 14 bases left between them. The CDR3 has 15 residues. CDR1 is SGHRS and CDR2 is YFSETQ in the germline V gene. Here the CDR3 DNA reads TGCGCCAGCAGCCCCCTGGACAGTGCGAACACTGAAGCTTTCTTT. It translates to CASSPLDSANTEAFF. Supplemented by reference TRBV5-1 and TRBJ1-1, the full variable domain reads KAGVTQTPRYLIKTRGQQVTLSCSPISGHRSVSWYQQTPGQGLQFLFEYFSETQRNKGNFPGRFSGRQFSNSRSEMNVSTLELGDSALYLCASSPLDSANTEAFFGQGTRLTVV.

This chain connects TRBV19 to TRBJ2-1, with TRBD2 identical over 9 bases. V lost 4 bases, J lost 7 bases, and 5 bases stayed unmatched. In germline, CDR1 is LNHDA, CDR2 SQIVND (reference sequence). The CDR3 totals 14 residues. The CDR3 nucleotides read TGTGCCAGTAGTACGGGACTAGCAAGTAATGAGCAGTTCTTC. It yields the protein CASSTGLASNEQFF.

The chain combines TRBV11-2 with TRBJ2-7, with 9 bases fitting TRBD1. The CDR3 totals 17 residues. The germline V gene has CDR1 SGHAT and CDR2 FQNNGV. Germline trimming cut 5 bases from V and 2 bases from J; bases unmatched to any gene: 13. In nucleotides, the CDR3 is TGTGCCAGCAGCCAACCCCGGGACAGGGTCCAACCCTACGAGCAGTACTTC. This gives the protein CASSQPRDRVQPYEQYF. Full variable domain (rest looked up from reference TRBV11-2 and TRBJ2-7): EAGVAQSPRYKIIEKRQSVAFWCNPISGHATLYWYQQILGQGPKLLIQFQNNGVVDDSQLPKDRFSAERLKGVDSTLKIQPAKLEDSAVYLCASSQPRDRVQPYEQYFGPGTRLTVT.

The chain is built from TRBV28 and TRBJ2-1; 9 bases line up with TRBD1. Germline V CDR1 and CDR2: MDHEN, SYDVKM. J gave up 7 bases and V 6 bases, and 16 bases lay outside the gene matches. The CDR3 is 17 amino acids. CDR3: CASSGAGWTGVVNEQFF. The CDR3 DNA reads as TGTGCCAGCAGCGGCGCCGGTTGGACAGGGGTGGTGAATGAGCAGTTCTTC.

The chain uses TRBV5-1 and TRBJ2-3, with D perhaps matching TRBD1 (5 bases). Germline V gene data show CDR1 as SGHRS and CDR2 as YFSETQ. The CDR3 has 14 amino acids. Deletions cut 3 bases from V and 3 bases from J, with 11 bases between. CDR3 sequence reads: CASSSGQGTDTQYF. As DNA, the CDR3 is TGCGCCAGCAGCTCCGGACAAGGGACAGATACGCAGTATTTT.

The chain joins TRBV28 to TRBJ2-1, with a tentative D call TRBD1 (5 bases). The germline CDR1 and CDR2 sequences are MDHEN and SYDVKM. The CDR3 spans 12 residues. Between the trimmed V and J ends, which lost 2 bases and 8 bases, there was a span of 7 bases. The CDR3 DNA follows: TGTGCCAGCAGTTTACTCAGGGATGAGCAGTTCTTC. Its translation is CASSLLRDEQFF. The full variable domain, rest sourced from reference TRBV28 and TRBJ2-1, is DVKVTQSSRYLVKRTGEKVFLECVQDMDHENMFWYRQDPGLGLRLIYFSYDVKMKEKGDIPEGYSVSREKKERFSLILESASTNQTSMYLCASSLLRDEQFFGPGTRLTVL.